Following are 27 T cell receptor beta chains from one sample sequenced in a study of circulating and synovial CD4+ cells in juvenile arthritis. Assay used: immunoSEQ multiplex PCR; TCRdb lists only in-frame clones, some missing. The sample lists around 32,000 clones, 95% to 96% occurring once. Source material: CD4+ T cells from blood. The origin of the receptors is a human donor with juvenile idiopathic arthritis.

The rearrangement links TRBV2 to TRBJ2-7; D is possibly TRBD2 (6 bases). Between the trimmed V and J ends, which lost 2 bases and 11 bases, there was a span of 10 bases. This CDR3 spans 11 amino acids. Per the germline V gene, CDR1 is SNHLY and CDR2 is FYNNEI. CDR3 DNA sequence: TGTGCCAGCAGTGAAACGCTAGCGAAGTACTTC. It translates to CASSETLAKYF.

The table lists this clone with a count of one. This chain links TRBV5-6 with TRBJ2-5, with D unclear. Germline lookup yields CDR1 SGHDT and CDR2 YYEEEE. The V end was cut by 0 bases, the J end by 4 bases, with 7 bases between. This CDR3 spans 13 amino acids. The DNA of the CDR3 is TGTGCCAGCAGCTTGGTTCGGGTAGAGACCCAGTACTTC. Translation: CASSLVRVETQYF.

This rearrangement joins TRBV28 to TRBJ1-5; the D gene is possibly TRBD1 (5 bases). Germline CDR1 and CDR2: MDHEN and SYDVKM. The CDR3 is 12 residues long. Trimming shortened V by 2 bases and J by 10 bases, and 9 bases separated the two germline ends. DNA of the CDR3: TGTGCCAGCAGTTTACGGCAGGGCCCCCAGCATTTT. It is translated as CASSLRQGPQHF. Full variable domain (outside the CDR3, taken from reference TRBV28 and TRBJ1-5): DVKVTQSSRYLVKRTGEKVFLECVQDMDHENMFWYRQDPGLGLRLIYFSYDVKMKEKGDIPEGYSVSREKKERFSLILESASTNQTSMYLCASSLRQGPQHFGDGTRLSIL.

The V gene is TRBV4-3, the J gene TRBJ2-2; tentative D call: TRBD1 (5 bases). The CDR3 runs to 16 residues. Trimming removed 0 bases from V and 2 bases from J, with 10 bases in between. Germline V CDR1 and CDR2: LGHNA, YSLEER. The CDR3 DNA sequence: TGCGCCAGCAGCCAAGATGTGGGGCTAAACACCGGGGAGCTGTTTTTT. As protein: CASSQDVGLNTGELFF.

Details on this clone: The junction shows a germline mismatch at one end, possibly a read error. The chain combines TRBV25-1 with TRBJ1-5, with D tentatively TRBD1 (6 bases). The CDR3 runs 13 residues. Germline V CDR1 and CDR2: MGHDK, SYGVNS. CDR3 protein: CARSGGSNQPQHF. As DNA, the CDR3 is TGTGCCAGAAGTGGGGGCTCCAATCAGCCCCAGCATTTT.

This clone was counted a single time. The chain carries TRBV19 and TRBJ1-1; a weak D match, TRBD1 (6 bases). V lost 7 bases and J lost 10, with 22 bases in between. CDR3 size: 14 residues. Germline V CDR1 and CDR2: LNHDA, SQIVND (reference sequence). This chain's CDR3 is CASNVRGQGILAFF. CDR3 DNA sequence: TGTGCCAGTAACGTCCGGGGCCAGGGGATTTTAGCTTTCTTT. Complete variable domain (other parts from reference TRBV19 and TRBJ1-1): DGGITQSPKYLFRKEGQNVTLSCEQNLNHDAMYWYRQDPGQGLRLIYYSQIVNDFQKGDIAEGYSVSREKKESFPLTVTSAQKNPTAFYLCASNVRGQGILAFFGQGTRLTVV.

This chain links TRBV5-6 with TRBJ2-7; TRBD2 matches 7 bases. Germline-derived CDR1 and CDR2 are SGHDT and YYEEEE. This CDR3 spans 14 amino acids. J lost 0 bases, V lost 4 bases, and 4 bases had no gene match. The CDR3 coding sequence is TGTGCCAGCAGCCCGACGGGAGGCTCCTACGAGCAGTACTTC. It translates to CASSPTGGSYEQYF. The whole variable domain, filled in from reference TRBV5-6 and TRBJ2-7, reads DAGVTQSPTHLIKTRGQQVTLRCSPKSGHDTVSWYQQALGQGPQFIFQYYEEEERQRGNFPDRFSGHQFPNYSSELNVNALLLGDSALYLCASSPTGGSYEQYFGPGTRLTVT.

V is TRBV7-9 and J is TRBJ1-1; D call uncertain. Germline CDR1 SEHNR, CDR2 FQNEAQ (reference sequence). With 3 bases removed from V and 3 bases from J, the gap between germline ends came to 8 bases. The length of the CDR3 is 13 residues. CDR3 sequence (DNA): TGTGCCAGCAGCTTGATCACAGACACTGAAGCTTTCTTT. Its protein is CASSLITDTEAFF.

The CDR3 loop reads CASSLGGGGLAGVYEQYF. The CDR3 bases are TGCGCCAGCAGCCTGGGTGGAGGAGGGCTAGCGGGAGTCTACGAGCAGTACTTC. The genes are TRBV5-1 and TRBJ2-7, with 10 bases lining up with TRBD2. The V gene end was trimmed by 4 bases and the J gene end by 3 bases; junction bases not matched to a gene: 16. The CDR3 is 18 residues long. The germline V gene has CDR1 SGHRS and CDR2 YFSETQ.

The J gene is TRBJ2-2, the V gene TRBV5-1, with TRBD1 identical over 8 bases. V dropped 5 bases and J dropped 5; count of bases not matched to a gene: 5. This CDR3 is 14 amino acids long. Germline V CDR1 and CDR2: SGHRS, YFSETQ. DNA for the CDR3: TGCGCCAGCAGGCGGACAGGGATGACCGGGGAGCTGTTTTTT. It translates to CASRRTGMTGELFF.

The rearrangement links TRBV7-6 to TRBJ2-1; 12 bases line up with TRBD2. CDR1 and CDR2 from the germline V gene are SGHVS and FNYEAQ. V lost 5 bases and J lost 0; bases outside the gene matches: 20. The CDR3 contains 22 residues. The CDR3 nucleotides are TGTGCCAGCAGCCCCAGTAGGCTAGCGGGAGGGCCGAACAAATCCTCCTACAATGAGCAGTTCTTC. Encoded protein: CASSPSRLAGGPNKSSYNEQFF. The full variable domain, completed using reference TRBV7-6 and TRBJ2-1, is GAGVSQSPRYKVTKRGQDVALRCDPISGHVSLYWYRQALGQGPEFLTYFNYEAQQDKSGLPNDRFSAERPEGSISTLTIQRTEQRDSAMYRCASSPSRLAGGPNKSSYNEQFFGPGTRLTVL.

This chain connects TRBV5-4 to TRBJ2-3; D not certain. CDR3 length: 11 amino acids. Trimming stripped 1 base from V and 6 bases from J, with 3 bases between. Germline assignment: CDR1 SGHNT and CDR2 YYREEE (reference sequence). In DNA, the CDR3 is TGTGCCAGCAGCTTGCTTGATACGCAGTATTTT. It translates to CASSLLDTQYF.

V and J are TRBV12-5 and TRBJ2-7; possibly TRBD1 for D (5 bases). Trimming took 0 bases from V and 5 from J, leaving 17 bases between them. This CDR3 has 16 amino acids. CDR1 and CDR2 from the germline V gene are LGHNT and FRNRAP. Written as DNA, the CDR3 is TGTGCTAGTGGTTTGGTACTCGGCAGGGATGTCCACGAGCAGTACTTC. It translates to CASGLVLGRDVHEQYF.

This chain connects TRBV5-1 to TRBJ2-3, with D maybe TRBD1 (6 bases). Trimming took off 3 bases at V and 0 bases at J, with 11 bases between the two ends. The germline CDR1 and CDR2 sequences are SGHRS and YFSETQ. CDR3 length: 15 residues. The CDR3 is CASSSRTDSTDTQYF. CDR3 nucleotides: TGCGCCAGCAGCTCTCGGACAGATAGCACAGATACGCAGTATTTT.

This clone appeared a single time. This chain connects TRBV28 to TRBJ2-7; the match to TRBD2 covers 7 bases. V lost 2 bases and J lost 5; bases outside the gene matches: 6. This CDR3 region has 14 residues. Germline assignment: CDR1 MDHEN and CDR2 SYDVKM. This CDR3 is CASSLATSVDEQYF. Here the CDR3 DNA reads TGTGCCAGCAGTTTAGCTACTAGCGTAGACGAGCAGTACTTC.

The chain joins TRBV7-3 to TRBJ2-1; 14 nucleotides match TRBD2. V lost 1 base and J lost 4; bases outside the gene matches: 6. Germline V gene lookup returns CDR1 SGHTA and CDR2 FQGTGA. The CDR3 totals 18 residues. The chain's CDR3 is CASSLIGLAGGPYNEQFF. The CDR3 region has the DNA TGTGCCAGCAGCTTAATCGGACTAGCGGGGGGACCGTACAATGAGCAGTTCTTC.

This chain links TRBV5-1 with TRBJ2-1; 11 positions match TRBD2. Germline lookup yields CDR1 SGHRS and CDR2 YFSETQ. This CDR3 comprises 15 residues. V lost 5 bases to trimming and J lost 7 bases; unmatched junction nucleotides: 8. In DNA form, the CDR3 reads TGCGCCAGCAGGGAATTAGCGGGGGGGCGGAATGAGCAGTTCTTC. Encoded protein: CASRELAGGRNEQFF.

V is TRBV5-4 and J is TRBJ1-2; D is perhaps TRBD1 (6 bases). CDR3 length: 11 residues. Germline CDR1 is SGHNT and CDR2 is YYREEE (reference sequence). The ends were cut back, 4 bases at V and 8 bases at J, with 9 bases in the middle. The DNA for the CDR3 is TGTGCCAGCAGCCAGGACAGCGGCTACACCTTC. Translated: CASSQDSGYTF.

This chain connects TRBV7-3 to TRBJ2-1; TRBD1 might be the D (6 bases). Trimming shortened V by 8 bases and J by 2 bases, and 13 bases separated the two germline ends. There are 14 residues in the CDR3. Germline loops: CDR1 SGHTA, CDR2 FQGTGA. The CDR3 DNA reads as TGTGCCAGCGCACGAGGGGGTACCTACAATGAGCAGTTCTTC. Protein product: CASARGGTYNEQFF.

The chain links TRBV2 to TRBJ1-1, with D possibly TRBD1 on 5 matching bases. Trimming took 2 bases from V and 5 from J, leaving 27 bases between them. Germline V lookup: CDR1 SNHLY, CDR2 FYNNEI. The CDR3 sequence is 19 residues long. The CDR3 protein is CASSESVGRLGGSGTEAFF. CDR3 bases: TGTGCCAGCAGTGAATCCGTGGGGAGGCTCGGGGGGTCGGGAACTGAAGCTTTCTTT.

The chain couples TRBV30 to TRBJ2-3; D is perhaps TRBD2 (7 bases). The CDR3 sequence is 14 residues long. The germline V and J ends were trimmed by 4 bases and 0 bases, with 11 bases remaining between them. The germline V gene encodes CDR1 GTSNPN and CDR2 SVGIG (reference sequence). The DNA of the CDR3 is TGTGCCTGGACGCCGGGGGGCAGCACAGATACGCAGTATTTT. As protein: CAWTPGGSTDTQYF.

This chain links TRBV5-8 with TRBJ1-6; the match to TRBD1 covers 9 bases. V lost 2 bases and J lost 8; bases outside the gene matches: 5. Germline CDR1 and CDR2: SGHTS and YDEGEE. CDR3 length: 15 amino acids. CDR3 in amino acids: CASSFTGGRDSPLHF. DNA of the CDR3: TGTGCCAGCAGCTTTACAGGGGGCAGGGATTCACCCCTCCACTTT.

This rearrangement joins TRBV15 to TRBJ1-2; 7 bases are a match to TRBD1. The trim removed 0 bases at V and 5 bases at J, leaving 3 bases unmatched. The CDR3 is made up of 14 amino acids. Germline V CDR1 and CDR2: LNHNV, YYDKDF (reference sequence). DNA for the CDR3: TGTGCCACCAGCAGAGACAGGGGGTATTATGGCTACACCTTC. Translating it yields CATSRDRGYYGYTF. The full variable domain, rest sourced from reference TRBV15 and TRBJ1-2, is DAMVIQNPRYQVTQFGKPVTLSCSQTLNHNVMYWYQQKSSQAPKLLFHYYDKDFNNEADTPDNFQSRRPNTSFCFLDIRSPGLGDTAMYLCATSRDRGYYGYTFGSGTRLTVV.

The chain links TRBV12-2 to TRBJ2-1; the table's D call of TRBD2 was not tested on the DNA. TRBV12-2 is assigned pseudogene status. The CDR3 contains 16 residues. The CDR3 spells CASRLLAGGPQDEQFF. In DNA form, the CDR3 reads TGTGCAAGTCGCTTACTGGCGGGGGGGCCGCAGGATGAGCAGTTCTTC.

V and J are TRBV28 and TRBJ2-6; perhaps TRBD2 as D (7 bases). Trimming removed 10 bases at V and 2 bases at J, with 27 bases between. The V gene's germline CDR1 is MDHEN and CDR2 SYDVKM. The CDR3 has 19 amino acids. Here the CDR3 DNA reads TGTGCCACCCTGACGGGGGGCCTGCTCTCCGGGCCTGGGGCCAACGTCCTGACTTTC. This translates into CATLTGGLLSGPGANVLTF.

The V call is TRBV20-1, the J call TRBJ2-5, with D possibly TRBD2 on 5 matching bases. The V and J ends lost 3 bases and 5 bases respectively, with 7 bases between them. CDR1 and CDR2 (germline): DFQATT, SNEGSKA (reference sequence). The CDR3 spans 11 residues. CDR3 loop: CSARRGETQYF. DNA of the CDR3: TGCAGTGCTAGGCGAGGGGAGACCCAGTACTTC.

The genes are TRBV9 and TRBJ2-3; D is unresolved. The CDR3 has 16 amino acids. V was cut by 0 bases and J by 0 bases, with 11 bases left in between. Germline V gives CDR1 SGDLS, CDR2 YYNGEE. The CDR3 reads CASSVGATLSTDTQYF. DNA of the CDR3: TGTGCCAGCAGCGTAGGGGCGACACTTAGCACAGATACGCAGTATTTT.